This T cell receptor beta chain was sequenced in a study of blood T cell repertoires in COVID-19. Background on the study: Researchers got acute and convalescent COVID-19 samples from the United States, Italy and Spain.

Methods used by the authors: Nucleated cell counts were estimated from reference gene primer amplification. TCRdb keeps only in-frame clones here, not all; method: immunoSEQ multiplex PCR. Clone size and the V and J calls come from that table; the DNA yielded D and trimming. The repertoire holds 150,000 to 200,000 clones, with roughly 87% as singletons. The Seattle site enrolled patients during active infection and followed them longitudinally. The CDR3 has 14 amino acids. Germline V gene data show CDR1 as SGHRS and CDR2 as YFSETQ. V was trimmed by 4 bases and J by 6 bases, leaving 16 bases between them.

Specimen: peripheral blood. This chain links TRBV5-1 with TRBJ1-2; TRBD1 is a possible D gene (6 bases). This receptor was obtained from a woman in her 70s with COVID-19, enrolled during active disease. The CDR3 loop is CASSASLQGHGYTF. The CDR3 DNA follows: TGCGCCAGCAGCGCCTCCCTACAGGGCCATGGCTACACCTTC.